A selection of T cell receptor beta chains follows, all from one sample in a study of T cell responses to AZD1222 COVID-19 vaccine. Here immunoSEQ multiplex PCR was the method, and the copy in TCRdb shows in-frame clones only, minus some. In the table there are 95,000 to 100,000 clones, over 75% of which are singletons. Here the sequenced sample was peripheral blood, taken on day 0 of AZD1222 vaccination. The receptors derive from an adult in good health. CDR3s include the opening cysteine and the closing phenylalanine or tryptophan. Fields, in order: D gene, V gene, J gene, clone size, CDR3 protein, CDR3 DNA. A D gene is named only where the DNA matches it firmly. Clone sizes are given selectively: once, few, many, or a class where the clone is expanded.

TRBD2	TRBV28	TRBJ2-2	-	CASRKSGSLNTGELFF	TGTGCCAGCAGGAAAAGCGGGAGTCTTAACACCGGGGAGCTGTTTTTT
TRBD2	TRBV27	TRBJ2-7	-	CASKPGLAEKYEQYF	TGTGCCAGCAAACCAGGACTAGCGGAGAAATACGAGCAGTACTTC
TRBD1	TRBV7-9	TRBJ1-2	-	CASSFTGGFDGYTF	TGTGCCAGCAGCTTCACAGGGGGCTTTGATGGCTACACCTTC
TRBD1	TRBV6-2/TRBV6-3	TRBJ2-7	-	CASSYSTGLVHYEQYF	TGTGCCAGCAGTTACTCGACAGGGCTAGTGCACTACGAGCAGTACTTC
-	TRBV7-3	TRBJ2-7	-	CASSLEAAALSEQYF	TGTGCCAGCAGCTTAGAAGCGGCAGCTCTCAGCGAGCAGTACTTC
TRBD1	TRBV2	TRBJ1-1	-	CASRYRGRTNTEAFF	TGTGCCAGCAGATACAGGGGGCGGACGAACACTGAAGCTTTCTTT
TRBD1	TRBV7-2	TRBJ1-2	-	CASSAGTDYGYTF	TGTGCCAGCAGCGCCGGGACAGACTATGGCTACACCTTC
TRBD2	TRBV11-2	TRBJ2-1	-	CASSNMKRGPYNEQFF	TGTGCCAGCAGCAACATGAAGCGGGGACCATACAATGAGCAGTTCTTC
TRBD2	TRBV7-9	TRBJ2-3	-	CASRGTSGPSTDTQYF	TGTGCCAGCAGAGGGACTAGCGGACCTAGCACAGATACGCAGTATTTT
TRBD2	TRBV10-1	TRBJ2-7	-	CASSEHGGAYEQYF	TGCGCCAGCAGTGAGCATGGGGGGGCCTACGAGCAGTACTTC
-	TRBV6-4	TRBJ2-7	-	CASSDSRGGTHYEQYF	TGTGCCAGCAGTGACTCGAGGGGGGGGACCCACTACGAGCAGTACTTC
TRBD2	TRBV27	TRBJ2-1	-	CASSLRGLANPEQFF	TGTGCCAGCAGTTTACGGGGACTAGCGAACCCTGAGCAGTTCTTC
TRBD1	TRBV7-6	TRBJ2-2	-	CASSPDRGNTGELFF	TGTGCCAGCAGCCCGGACAGGGGGAACACCGGGGAGCTGTTTTTT
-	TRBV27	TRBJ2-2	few	CASSPYIGELFF	TGTGCCAGCAGTCCTTACATCGGGGAGCTGTTTTTT
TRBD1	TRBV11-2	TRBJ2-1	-	CASSLDWTGGGEQFF	TGTGCCAGCAGCTTAGACTGGACAGGGGGAGGTGAGCAGTTCTTC
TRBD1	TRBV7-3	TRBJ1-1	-	CASSLMGQDTEAFF	TGTGCCAGCAGCTTAATGGGACAGGACACTGAAGCTTTCTTT
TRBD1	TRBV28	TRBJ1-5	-	CASSPGTVGGKPKGF	TGTGCCAGCAGCCCAGGGACAGTAGGCGGGAAACCCAAGGGTTTT
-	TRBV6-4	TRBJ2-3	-	CASSDRPTDTQYF	TGTGCCAGCAGTGACAGGCCCACAGATACGCAGTATTTT
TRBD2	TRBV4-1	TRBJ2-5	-	CASSQVPSGRPGWETQYF	TGCGCCAGCAGCCAAGTTCCTAGCGGGAGGCCGGGGTGGGAGACCCAGTACTTC
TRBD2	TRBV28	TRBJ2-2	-	CASRFPGGDTGELFF	TGTGCCAGCAGATTTCCGGGAGGGGACACCGGGGAGCTGTTTTTT
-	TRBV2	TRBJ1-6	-	CASSAVVLQPTYNSPLHF	TGTGCCAGCAGCGCCGTGGTCCTTCAACCCACTTATAATTCACCCCTCCACTTT
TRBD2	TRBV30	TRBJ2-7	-	CAWSTGGYEQYF	TGTGCCTGGTCAACGGGAGGTTACGAGCAGTACTTC
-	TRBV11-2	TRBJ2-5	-	CASSFSETQYF	TGTGCCAGCAGCTTCTCCGAGACCCAGTACTTC
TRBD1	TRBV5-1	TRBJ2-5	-	CASSFGDRAHQETQYF	TGCGCCAGCAGCTTCGGGGACAGGGCCCACCAAGAGACCCAGTACTTC
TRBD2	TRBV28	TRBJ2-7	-	CASSLLPGLAGPTYEQYF	TGTGCCAGCAGTTTACTCCCGGGACTAGCGGGACCCACCTACGAGCAGTACTTC
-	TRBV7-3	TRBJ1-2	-	CASSLIGTPNYGYTF	TGTGCCAGCAGCTTAATAGGGACACCTAACTATGGCTACACCTTC
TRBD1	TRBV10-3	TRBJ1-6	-	CAISGDRERSPLHF	TGTGCCATCAGTGGGGACAGGGAAAGGTCACCCCTCCACTTT
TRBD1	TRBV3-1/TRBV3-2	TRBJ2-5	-	CASSRDRQETQYF	TGTGCCAGCAGCCGGGACAGACAAGAGACCCAGTACTTC
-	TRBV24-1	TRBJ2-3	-	CATSPAHTDTQYF	TGTGCCACCAGTCCGGCCCACACAGATACGCAGTATTTT
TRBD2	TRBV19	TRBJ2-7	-	CASSIDLSASGSYEQYF	TGTGCCAGTAGTATAGATCTATCGGCTAGCGGGAGCTACGAGCAGTACTTC
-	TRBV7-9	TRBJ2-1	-	CASSLGSGSYNEQFF	TGTGCCAGCAGCTTGGGGAGTGGCTCCTACAATGAGCAGTTCTTC
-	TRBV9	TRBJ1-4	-	CASSAGLTLSEKLFF	TGTGCCAGCAGCGCGGGGCTTACCCTTAGCGAAAAACTGTTTTTT
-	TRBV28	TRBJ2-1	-	CASRVDRSYNEQFF	TGTGCCAGCAGGGTCGACCGATCCTACAATGAGCAGTTCTTC
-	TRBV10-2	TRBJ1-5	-	CASSPRDQPQHF	TGCGCCAGCAGTCCCAGGGATCAGCCCCAGCATTTT
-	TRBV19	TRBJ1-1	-	CASSINRVTNTEAFF	TGTGCCAGTAGTATTAACAGGGTAACGAACACTGAAGCTTTCTTT
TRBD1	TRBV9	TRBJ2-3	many	CASSVTGAVATDTQYF	TGTGCCAGCAGCGTCACAGGGGCGGTAGCCACAGATACGCAGTATTTT
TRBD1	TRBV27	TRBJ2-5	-	CASSLAAGTAYQETQYF	TGTGCCAGCAGTTTAGCCGCTGGGACAGCGTACCAAGAGACCCAGTACTTC
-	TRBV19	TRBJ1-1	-	CASTLLLGRNTEAFF	TGTGCCAGTACCCTACTGTTGGGGCGGAACACTGAAGCTTTCTTT
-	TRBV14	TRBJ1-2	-	CASSQYRINSLGYTF	TGTGCCAGCAGCCAATACAGGATTAATTCCCTCGGCTACACCTTC
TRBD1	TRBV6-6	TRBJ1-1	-	CASSSRTGITEAFF	TGTGCCAGCAGTTCCCGGACAGGAATCACTGAAGCTTTCTTT